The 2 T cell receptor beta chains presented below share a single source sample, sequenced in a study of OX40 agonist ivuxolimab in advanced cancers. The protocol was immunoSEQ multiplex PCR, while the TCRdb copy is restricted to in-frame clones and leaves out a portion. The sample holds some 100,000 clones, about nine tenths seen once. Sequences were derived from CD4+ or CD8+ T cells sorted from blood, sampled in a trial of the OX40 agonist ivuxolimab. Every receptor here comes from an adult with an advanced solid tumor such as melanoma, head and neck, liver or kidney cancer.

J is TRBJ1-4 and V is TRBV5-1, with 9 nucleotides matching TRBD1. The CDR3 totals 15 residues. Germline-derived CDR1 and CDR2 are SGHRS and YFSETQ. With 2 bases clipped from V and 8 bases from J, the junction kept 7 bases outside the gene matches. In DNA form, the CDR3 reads TGCGCCAGCAGCTTAGGACAGGGGTTGGTAGAAAAACTGTTTTTT. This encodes CASSLGQGLVEKLFF.

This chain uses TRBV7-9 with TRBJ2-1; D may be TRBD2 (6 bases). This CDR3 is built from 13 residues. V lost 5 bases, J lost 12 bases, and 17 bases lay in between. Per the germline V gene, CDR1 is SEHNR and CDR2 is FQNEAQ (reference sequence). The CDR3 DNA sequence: TGTGCCAGCAGCGAACTTTCCGGGACTTCGCAGTTCTTC. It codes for CASSELSGTSQFF.